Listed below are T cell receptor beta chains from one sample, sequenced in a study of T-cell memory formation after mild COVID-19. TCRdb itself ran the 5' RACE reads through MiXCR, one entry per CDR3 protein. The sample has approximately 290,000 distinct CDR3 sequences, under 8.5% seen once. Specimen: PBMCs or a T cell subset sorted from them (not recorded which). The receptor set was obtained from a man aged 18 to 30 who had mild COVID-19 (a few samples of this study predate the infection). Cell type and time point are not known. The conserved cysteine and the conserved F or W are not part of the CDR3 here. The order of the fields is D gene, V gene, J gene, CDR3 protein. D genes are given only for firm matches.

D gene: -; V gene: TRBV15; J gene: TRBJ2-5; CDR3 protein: ATSSRRGQETQY
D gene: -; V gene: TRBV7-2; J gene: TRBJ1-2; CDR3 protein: ASSRPTTAGANYGYT
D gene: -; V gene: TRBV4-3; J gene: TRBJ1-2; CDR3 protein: ASSRQQIYGIGYT
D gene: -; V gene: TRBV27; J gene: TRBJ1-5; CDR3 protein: ASSLSDSSNQPQH
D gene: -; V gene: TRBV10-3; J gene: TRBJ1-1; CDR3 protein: AIRDTFTEAF
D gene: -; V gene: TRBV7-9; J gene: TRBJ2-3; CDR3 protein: ASSPYFPSTDTQY
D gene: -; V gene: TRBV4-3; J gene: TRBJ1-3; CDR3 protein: ASSQGLAPGNTIY
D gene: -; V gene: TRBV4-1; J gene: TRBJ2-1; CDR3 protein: ASSQGGADEQF
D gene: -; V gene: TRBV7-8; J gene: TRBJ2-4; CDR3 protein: ASSFVENIQY
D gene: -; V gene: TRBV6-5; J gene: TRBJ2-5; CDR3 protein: ASSLAGEQETQY
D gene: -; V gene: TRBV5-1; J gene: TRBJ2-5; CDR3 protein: ASSLTPGQETQY
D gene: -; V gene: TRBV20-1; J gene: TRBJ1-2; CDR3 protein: SATGGGQGVVGYT
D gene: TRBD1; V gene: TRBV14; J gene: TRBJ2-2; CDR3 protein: ASSRGTGRTGELF
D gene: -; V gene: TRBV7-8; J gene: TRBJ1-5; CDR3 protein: ASSFAELQPQH
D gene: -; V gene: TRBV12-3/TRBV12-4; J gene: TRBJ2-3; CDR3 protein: ASSLRTPGADTQY
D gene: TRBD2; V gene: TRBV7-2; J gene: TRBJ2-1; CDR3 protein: ASSLVALAGGYNEQF
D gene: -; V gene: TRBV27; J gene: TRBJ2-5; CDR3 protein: TSSLRDRGGTQY
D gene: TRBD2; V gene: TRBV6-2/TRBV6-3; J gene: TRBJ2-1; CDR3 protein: ASSYSPPGGIYNEQF
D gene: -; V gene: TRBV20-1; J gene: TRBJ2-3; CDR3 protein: SAPGSGRTLTPQY
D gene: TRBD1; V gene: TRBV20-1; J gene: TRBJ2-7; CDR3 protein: SGGQGNSYEQY
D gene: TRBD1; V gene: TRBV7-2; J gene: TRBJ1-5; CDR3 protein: ASSFGGAGGQPQH
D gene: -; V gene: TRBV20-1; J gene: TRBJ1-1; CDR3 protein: SARVGGKAF
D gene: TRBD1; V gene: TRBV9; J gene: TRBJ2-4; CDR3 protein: ASSLGDRGFNIQY
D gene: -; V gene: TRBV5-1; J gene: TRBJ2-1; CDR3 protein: ASSLEGRFEQF
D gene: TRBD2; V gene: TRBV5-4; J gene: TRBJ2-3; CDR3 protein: ASSEGLAGRMPDTQY
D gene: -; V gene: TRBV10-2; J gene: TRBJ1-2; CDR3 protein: ASSESFRAGLNYGYT
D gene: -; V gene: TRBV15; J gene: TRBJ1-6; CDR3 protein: ATSSLSSPLH
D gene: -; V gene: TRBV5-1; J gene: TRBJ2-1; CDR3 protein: ASRQEGINEQF
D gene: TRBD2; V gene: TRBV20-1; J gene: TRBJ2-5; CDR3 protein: SASSGGEYEETQY
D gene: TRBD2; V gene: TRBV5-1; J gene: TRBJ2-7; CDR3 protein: ASSPGLAGGVGWAYEQY
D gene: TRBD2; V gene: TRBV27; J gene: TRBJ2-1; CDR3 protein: ASSLSEAGARNEQF
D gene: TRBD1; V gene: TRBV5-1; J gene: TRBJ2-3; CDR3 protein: ASSLRDSRGDTQY
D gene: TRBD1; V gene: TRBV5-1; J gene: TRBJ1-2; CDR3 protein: ASSLGDSSSGYT
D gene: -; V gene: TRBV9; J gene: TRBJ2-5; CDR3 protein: ASSVGTGGLQETQY
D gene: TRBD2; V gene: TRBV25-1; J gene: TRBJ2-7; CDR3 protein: ASRGGGSYEQY
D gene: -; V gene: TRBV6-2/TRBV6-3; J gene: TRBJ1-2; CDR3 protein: ASSYSKRDYGYT
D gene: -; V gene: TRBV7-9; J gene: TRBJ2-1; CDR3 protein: ASSSQDNEQF
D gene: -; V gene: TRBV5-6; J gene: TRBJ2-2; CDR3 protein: ASSSYRLANTGELF
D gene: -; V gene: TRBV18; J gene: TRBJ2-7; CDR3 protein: ASSRAGTLYEQY
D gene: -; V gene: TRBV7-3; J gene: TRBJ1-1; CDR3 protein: ASSLQEGYTEAF
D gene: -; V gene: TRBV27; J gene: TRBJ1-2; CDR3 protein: ASSPVGSNYGYT
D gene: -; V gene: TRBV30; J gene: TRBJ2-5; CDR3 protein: AWGGDRAETQY
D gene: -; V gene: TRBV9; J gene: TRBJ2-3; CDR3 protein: ASSVGATTSTDTQY
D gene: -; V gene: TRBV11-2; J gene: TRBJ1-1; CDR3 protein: ASSLDSYTEAF
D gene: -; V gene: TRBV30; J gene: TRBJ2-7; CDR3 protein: AWSVEAGGDEQY
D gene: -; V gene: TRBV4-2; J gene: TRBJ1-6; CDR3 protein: ASSSTPGHSNSPLH
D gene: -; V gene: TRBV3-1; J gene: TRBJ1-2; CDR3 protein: ASSQDKGYSGYT
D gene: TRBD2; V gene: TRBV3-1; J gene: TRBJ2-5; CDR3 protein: ASSQQLAQTQY
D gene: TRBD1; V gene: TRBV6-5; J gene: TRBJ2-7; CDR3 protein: ASSLVTGEHEQY
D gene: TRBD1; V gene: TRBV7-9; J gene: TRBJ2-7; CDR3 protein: ASSSRGPDRPYEQY
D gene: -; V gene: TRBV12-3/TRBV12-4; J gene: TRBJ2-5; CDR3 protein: ASRFTGKETQY
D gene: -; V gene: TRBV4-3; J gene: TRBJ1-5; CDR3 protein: ASSQEGGERPQH
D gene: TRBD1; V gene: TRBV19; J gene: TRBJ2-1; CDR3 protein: ASSMGDRYNEQF
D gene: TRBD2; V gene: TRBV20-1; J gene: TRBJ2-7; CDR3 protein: SASPGRSSYEQY
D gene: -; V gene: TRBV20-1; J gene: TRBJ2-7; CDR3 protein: SARLRVGEQY
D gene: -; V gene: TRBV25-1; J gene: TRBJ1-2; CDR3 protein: ASSGAGVGYT
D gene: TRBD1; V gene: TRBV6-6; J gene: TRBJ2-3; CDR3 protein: ASSRQGGPGVTQY
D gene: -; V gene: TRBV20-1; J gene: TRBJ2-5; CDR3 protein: SARDSQIYGTQY
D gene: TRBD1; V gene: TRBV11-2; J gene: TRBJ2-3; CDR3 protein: ASTRDRAVDTQY
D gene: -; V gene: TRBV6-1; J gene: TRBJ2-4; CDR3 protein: ASSEVAGSTKNIQY